The 5 T cell receptor beta chains listed next were all sequenced from one sample in a study of blood T cells in healthy people across ages. Through a sample-barcoded 5' primer and a J-beta primer mix, a second PCR was run for 7 to 11 cycles. TCRdb itself ran the 5' RACE reads through MiXCR, one entry per CDR3 protein. Here the sample spans approximately 800,000 distinct CDR3 sequences, approximately 65% being singletons. The source material was blood. The receptor source for this set is a man aged 25-45 years in good health.

Details on this clonotype: A single base separates this from a much larger clone, so it may be a read error. This chain connects TRBV9 to TRBJ2-5, with TRBD2 matching 13 bases. CDR1 and CDR2 from the germline V gene are SGDLS and YYNGEE. J lost 4 bases, V lost 5 bases, and 2 bases had no gene match. The CDR3 spans 14 residues. The CDR3 spells CASSGTSGAETQYF. The CDR3 region has the DNA TGTGCCAGCAGTGGGACTAGCGGGGCAGAGACCCAGTACTTC.

J is TRBJ1-3 and V is TRBV19; D gene unclear. Looked up from germline, CDR1 is LNHDA and CDR2 is SQIVND (reference sequence). V was cut by 3 bases and J by 8 bases, with 11 bases left in between. This CDR3 is built from 13 residues. The CDR3 spells CASSILLGDTIYF. The CDR3 nucleotides are TGTGCCAGTAGTATTCTTCTTGGGGACACCATATATTTT. Full variable domain (remainder filled in from reference TRBV19 and TRBJ1-3): DGGITQSPKYLFRKEGQNVTLSCEQNLNHDAMYWYRQDPGQGLRLIYYSQIVNDFQKGDIAEGYSVSREKKESFPLTVTSAQKNPTAFYLCASSILLGDTIYFGEGSWLTVV.

The chain recombines TRBV30 with TRBJ1-2; D not resolved. The length of the CDR3 is 13 residues. Germline V gene lookup returns CDR1 GTSNPN and CDR2 SVGIG (reference sequence). Trimming stripped 4 bases from V and 0 bases from J, with 9 bases between. The CDR3 DNA reads TGTGCCTGGATGGGCCTAGCTAACTATGGCTACACCTTC. Amino acid sequence: CAWMGLANYGYTF.

This clonotype showed up just a few times. V and J are TRBV5-1 and TRBJ2-3; TRBD2 aligns across 8 bases. The CDR3 runs 14 residues. Germline assignment: CDR1 SGHRS and CDR2 YFSETQ. With V trimmed by 3 bases and J by 5 bases, 5 bases remained unmatched. In DNA, the CDR3 is TGCGCCAGCAGCTCGGGACTAGACCTAGATACGCAGTATTTT. Its translation is CASSSGLDLDTQYF.

The rearrangement uses TRBV7-9 and TRBJ1-1, with no clear D. The germline V gene has CDR1 SEHNR and CDR2 FQNEAQ (reference sequence). The CDR3 has 13 amino acids. Trimming stripped 0 bases from V and 5 bases from J, with 7 bases between. The chain's CDR3 is CASSLAPGTEAFF. CDR3 nucleotide sequence: TGTGCCAGCAGCTTAGCTCCGGGGACTGAAGCTTTCTTT.